This entry concerns a single TCR beta chain. Its target is not known. The sample belongs to a study of shared clonotypes between healthy human individuals. The study, taken as a whole, reports: As a rule, naive subsets had a larger estimated richness than memory subsets.

Germline V gives CDR1 SNHLY, CDR2 FYNNEI. V dropped 3 bases and J dropped 5; count of bases not matched to a gene: 5. The CDR3 totals 16 residues. This table comes from immunoSEQ multiplex PCR, and its TCRdb copy is limited to in-frame clones, with some not included. The repertoire includes 740,000 or so clones, 60% to 75% of them detected once, and under 2% sits in the top ten. Sequencing was performed on memory CD4+ T cells sorted from blood. Subset denoted: CD45RA-negative fraction. The TCR sequence derives from a woman in her 30s in good health. The gene calls are TRBV2 and TRBJ2-3, with TRBD2 matching over 13 bases. The CDR3 here is CASSEQGLAGEDTQYF. CDR3 in DNA: TGTGCCAGCAGTGAGCAAGGACTAGCGGGAGAAGATACGCAGTATTTT.